The TCR beta chain under discussion was sequenced for a study of Ad26.COV2.S vaccination and SARS-CoV-2 variants. The wider study: The authors gave Ad26.COV2.S intramuscularly, either once or twice 56 days apart. Study-wide results and limits: Vaccine recipients surpassed placebo recipients in spike-specific TCR breadth.

Documented treatment: around 19 received Ad26.COV2.S at low or high dose, single or two shots; 5 received placebo; per-sample allocation not given. At day 63 after the first vaccine or placebo injection, samples were drawn. Expression of Wuhan-strain SARS-CoV-2 spike came from the Ad26 vector that formed the vaccine. Some clones are missing from TCRdb's copy, which holds only in-frame ones; the method was immunoSEQ multiplex PCR. The sample has hundreds of thousands of clones; 86% are singletons. Of note for this clone: Its antigen is still unknown.

The sample in question was peripheral blood, obtained in a trial of Ad26.COV2.S vaccine versus placebo. The sequence was collected from a person between 18 and 65 years old who received the Ad26.COV2.S COVID-19 vaccine or a placebo.

The chain's CDR3 is CASSLGPRLVIPEQYF. The CDR3 DNA follows: TGTGCCAGCAGTTTAGGTCCGAGACTAGTCATTCCCGAGCAGTACTTC. The gene calls are TRBV28 and TRBJ2-7; D may be TRBD2 (6 bases). V was pared by 2 bases and J by 6 bases, with 20 bases between. Germline lookup yields CDR1 MDHEN and CDR2 SYDVKM. The CDR3 consists of 16 residues.